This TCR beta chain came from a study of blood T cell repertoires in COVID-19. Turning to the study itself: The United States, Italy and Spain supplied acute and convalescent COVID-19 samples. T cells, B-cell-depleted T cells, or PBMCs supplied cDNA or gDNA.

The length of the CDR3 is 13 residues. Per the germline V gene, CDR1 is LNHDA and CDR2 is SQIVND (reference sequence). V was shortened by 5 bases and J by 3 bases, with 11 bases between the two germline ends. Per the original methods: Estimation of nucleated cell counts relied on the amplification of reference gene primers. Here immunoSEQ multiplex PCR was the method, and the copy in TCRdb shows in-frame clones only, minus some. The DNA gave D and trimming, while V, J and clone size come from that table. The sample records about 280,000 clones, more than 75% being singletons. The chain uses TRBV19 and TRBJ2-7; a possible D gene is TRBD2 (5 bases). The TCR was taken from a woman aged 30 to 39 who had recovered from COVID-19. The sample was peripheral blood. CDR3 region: CASSPGVDYEQYF. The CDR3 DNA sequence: TGTGCCAGTAGTCCCGGGGTGGACTACGAGCAGTACTTC.